The 24 T cell receptor beta chains reported below all come from one sample, sequenced in a study of OX40 agonist ivuxolimab in advanced cancers. Generated by immunoSEQ multiplex PCR, the TCRdb table keeps only in-frame clones and is missing some. The table includes approximately 40,000 clones, about 83% detected once. The material was CD4+ or CD8+ T cells sorted from blood, obtained in a trial of the OX40 agonist ivuxolimab. The receptors were gathered from an adult with an advanced solid tumor such as melanoma, head and neck, liver or kidney cancer.

V and J are TRBV7-6 and TRBJ1-1; 7 bases map to TRBD1. Unmatched junction bases numbered 3, after V lost 4 bases and J lost 1 base. Per germline, CDR1 SGHVS and CDR2 FNYEAQ. The CDR3 is 14 residues long. The CDR3 bases are TGTGCCAGCAGCTCCTGGACAGGGAACACTGAAGCTTTCTTT. This translates into CASSSWTGNTEAFF.

The V and J genes are TRBV7-9 and TRBJ1-2; unclear D gene. V shed 5 bases and J shed 4 bases, with 11 bases lying between them. The CDR3 runs 13 residues. The germline V gene encodes CDR1 SEHNR and CDR2 FQNEAQ (reference sequence). The CDR3 is CASSPSDPYGYTF. The CDR3 DNA is TGTGCCAGCAGCCCCAGTGACCCCTATGGCTACACCTTC.

Comment on this clone: A read error is likely, as this CDR3 ends without the conserved phenylalanine or tryptophan. The CDR3 nucleotides are TGCGCCAGCCCCAGGGACTTATATGGCTACACCCTC. Its translation is CASPRDLYGYTL. The rearrangement joins TRBV23-1 to TRBJ1-2, with D maybe TRBD1 (5 bases). TRBV23-1 counts as an open reading frame of uncertain function. Trimming shortened V by 8 bases and J by 5 bases, and 12 bases separated the two germline ends. The CDR3 has 12 residues.

V is TRBV11-2 and J is TRBJ2-3; D gene unclear. The germline CDR1 and CDR2 sequences are SGHAT and FQNNGV. CDR3 length: 16 amino acids. Trimming removed 1 base from V and 2 bases from J, with 13 bases in between. The CDR3 DNA is TGTGCCAGCAGCTTAGGCGTCGGGCCTTACACAGATACGCAGTATTTT. Translated, it gives CASSLGVGPYTDTQYF. Drawing the rest from reference TRBV11-2 and TRBJ2-3, the complete variable domain is EAGVAQSPRYKIIEKRQSVAFWCNPISGHATLYWYQQILGQGPKLLIQFQNNGVVDDSQLPKDRFSAERLKGVDSTLKIQPAKLEDSAVYLCASSLGVGPYTDTQYFGPGTRLTVL.

This clone appeared once. The gene calls are TRBV9 and TRBJ2-1, with TRBD2 identical over 8 bases. Germline loops: CDR1 SGDLS, CDR2 YYNGEE. With V trimmed by 0 bases and J by 6 bases, 14 bases remained unmatched. This CDR3 contains 18 residues. CDR3 loop: CASSVGYGGERPPNEQFF. The DNA for the CDR3 is TGTGCCAGCAGCGTAGGTTACGGGGGGGAAAGGCCCCCCAATGAGCAGTTCTTC.

This clone turned up a few times. The chain recombines TRBV11-2 with TRBJ1-1, with 7 positions matching TRBD1. The germline V gene encodes CDR1 SGHAT and CDR2 FQNNGV. CDR3 size: 14 residues. V gave up 3 bases and J gave up 2 bases; unmatched junction bases: 3. The CDR3 loop is CASSLAGGNTEAFF. CDR3 DNA: TGTGCCAGCAGCTTGGCAGGGGGAAACACTGAAGCTTTCTTT.

The chain carries TRBV20-1 and TRBJ2-7; D gene unclear. Deletions cut 5 bases from V and 7 bases from J, with 9 bases between. Germline CDR1 DFQATT, CDR2 SNEGSKA (reference sequence). This CDR3 is 10 amino acids long. CDR3 sequence reads: CSAGIAEQYF. For the CDR3, the DNA is TGCAGTGCTGGTATTGCGGAGCAGTACTTC.

The genes are TRBV7-2 and TRBJ1-4, with 8 bases identical to TRBD1. The V and J ends lost 5 bases and 5 bases, in that order; junction bases with no gene match: 7. Germline CDR1 reads SGHTA; CDR2 reads FQGNSA. The CDR3 has 15 residues. In DNA, the CDR3 is TGTGCCAGCAGCGTTCAGGGGGCCGTAAATGAAAAACTGTTTTTT. It is translated as CASSVQGAVNEKLFF.

This clone was observed once. The J gene is TRBJ2-1, the V gene TRBV4-1; TRBD2 is a possible D gene (5 bases). The CDR3 loop spans 17 amino acids. V was pared by 0 bases and J by 9 bases, with 21 bases between. CDR1 is MGHRA, CDR2 YSYEKL, per germline. The CDR3 sequence: CASSQDLELAGGAEQFF. The CDR3 nucleotides are TGCGCCAGCAGCCAAGATTTAGAGCTAGCCGGAGGCGCTGAGCAGTTCTTC.

J is TRBJ2-7 and V is TRBV7-6; D is ambiguous. The germline V and J ends were trimmed by 1 base and 1 base, with 5 bases remaining between them. Germline V CDR1 and CDR2: SGHVS, FNYEAQ. The CDR3 contains 13 residues. The CDR3 coding sequence is TGTGCCAGCAGCTTAGAGGTTTCCTACGAGCAGTACTTC. Translating gives CASSLEVSYEQYF.

The chain is built from TRBV19 and TRBJ2-1, with D perhaps TRBD1 (6 bases). This CDR3 spans 17 amino acids. Germline lookup yields CDR1 LNHDA and CDR2 SQIVND (reference sequence). Between the trimmed V and J ends, which lost 6 bases and 3 bases, there was a span of 21 bases. The CDR3: CASSLTVRDIFYNEQFF. DNA of the CDR3: TGTGCCAGTAGCCTTACCGTCCGGGACATTTTCTACAATGAGCAGTTCTTC.

The gene calls are TRBV9 and TRBJ1-2, with D perhaps TRBD1 (5 bases). Per the germline V gene, CDR1 is SGDLS and CDR2 is YYNGEE. CDR3 length equals 15 residues. The V end lost 4 bases, the J end lost 4 bases, and 17 bases lay between the germline ends. CDR3 sequence reads: CASSSPGGIGYGYTF. The CDR3 DNA reads TGTGCCAGCAGCTCACCGGGGGGGATCGGCTATGGCTACACCTTC.

The rearrangement joins TRBV10-1 to TRBJ1-1, with D perhaps matching TRBD1 (5 bases). The CDR3 runs 13 residues. Between the trimmed V and J ends, which lost 4 bases and 5 bases, there was a span of 11 bases. From germline, CDR1 is WNHNN and CDR2 SYGVQD (reference sequence). CDR3 DNA sequence: TGCGCCAGCAGTGCGGGACTGGGAACTGAAGCTTTCTTT. It yields the protein CASSAGLGTEAFF.

This sequence joins TRBV4-1 and TRBJ2-4, with D perhaps matching TRBD1 (6 bases). Germline assignment: CDR1 MGHRA and CDR2 YSYEKL. V lost 3 bases, J lost 0 bases, and 15 bases lay in between. This CDR3 is 17 amino acids long. CDR3 sequence (DNA): TGCGCCAGCAGCCAGTTACAGGGTGGGGGAGCCAAAAACATTCAGTACTTC. This gives the protein CASSQLQGGGAKNIQYF.

V usage is TRBV14 and J usage is TRBJ2-7; D gene ambiguous. The germline CDR1 and CDR2 sequences are SGHDN and FVKESK. Trimming removed 4 bases from V and 2 bases from J, with 9 bases in between. The CDR3 sequence is 13 residues long. The CDR3 DNA reads TGTGCCAGCAGCCCGGGCCCACCCTACGAGCAGTACTTC. This codes for CASSPGPPYEQYF.

The chain has TRBV13 and TRBJ2-5, with a weak D call TRBD1 (6 bases). CDR1 is PRHDT, CDR2 FYEKMQ, per germline (reference sequence). Between the trimmed V and J ends, which lost 0 bases and 1 base, there was a span of 6 bases. The CDR3 is 14 amino acids. CDR3 sequence (DNA): TGTGCCAGCAGCTTAGGGGACAGCCAAGAGACCCAGTACTTC. As protein: CASSLGDSQETQYF.

The rearrangement uses TRBV29-1 and TRBJ2-7, with 7 bases fitting TRBD1. With 6 bases clipped from V and 2 bases from J, the junction kept 10 bases outside the gene matches. Germline CDR1 SQVTM, CDR2 ANQGSEA. The CDR3 length is 14 residues. The CDR3 reads CSVEGQWAPYEQYF. In nucleotides, the CDR3 is TGCAGCGTAGAGGGACAGTGGGCCCCCTACGAGCAGTACTTC.

This chain joins TRBV6-4 and TRBJ1-1; no firm D call. This CDR3 region has 13 residues. V dropped 5 bases and J dropped 1 base, with 8 bases sitting between them. Germline-derived CDR1 and CDR2 are MRHNA and SNTAGT. Here the CDR3 reads CASSMVRNTEAFF. DNA for the CDR3: TGTGCCAGCAGTATGGTTAGGAACACTGAAGCTTTCTTT.

This chain links TRBV19 with TRBJ2-7; a weak D match, TRBD2 (6 bases). This CDR3 is 13 amino acids long. The V end lost 3 bases, the J end lost 4 bases, and 10 bases lay between the germline ends. The germline V gene has CDR1 LNHDA and CDR2 SQIVND (reference sequence). The CDR3 DNA is TGTGCCAGTAGTATGGGACTTTCTTACGAGCAGTACTTC. It encodes CASSMGLSYEQYF. The entire variable domain, with the rest obtained from reference TRBV19 and TRBJ2-7, is as follows: DGGITQSPKYLFRKEGQNVTLSCEQNLNHDAMYWYRQDPGQGLRLIYYSQIVNDFQKGDIAEGYSVSREKKESFPLTVTSAQKNPTAFYLCASSMGLSYEQYFGPGTRLTVT.

The chain recombines TRBV9 with TRBJ1-2; no clear D. V was cut by 0 bases and J by 5 bases, with 11 bases left in between. The length of the CDR3 is 14 residues. CDR1 and CDR2 (germline): SGDLS, YYNGEE. The CDR3: CASSVAGPEYGYTF. The CDR3 bases are TGTGCCAGCAGCGTAGCCGGACCCGAATATGGCTACACCTTC.

The chain is built from TRBV27 and TRBJ1-2, with TRBD1 matching 7 bases. The junction had 7 bases not matched to a gene; V was cut back by 6 bases and J by 6 bases. CDR1 MNHEY and CDR2 SMNVEV come from the germline V gene (reference sequence). The CDR3 loop spans 13 amino acids. This CDR3 is CASSIQGSDGYTF. As DNA, the CDR3 is TGTGCCAGCAGCATACAGGGGTCGGATGGCTACACCTTC.

This clone was seen only once. CDR3 residues: CASRGSKETQYF. The CDR3 nucleotides are TGTGCCAGCCGGGGATCCAAAGAGACCCAGTACTTC. The chain combines TRBV5-5 with TRBJ2-5; perhaps TRBD2 as D (5 bases). CDR3 size: 12 residues. V was clipped by 7 bases and J by 3 bases, with 10 bases between them. Germline-derived CDR1 and CDR2 are SGHKS and YYEKEE (reference sequence).

A single count supports this clone. The genes are TRBV27 and TRBJ2-7; D is uncertain. This CDR3 is 13 amino acids long. The V gene's germline CDR1 is MNHEY and CDR2 SMNVEV (reference sequence). Trimming left V 6 bases short and J 0 bases short, with 9 bases between. In nucleotides, the CDR3 is TGTGCCAGCAGCCCGAAGGTCTCCTACGAGCAGTACTTC. Its protein product is CASSPKVSYEQYF.

The V gene is TRBV30, the J gene TRBJ1-5; D is unresolved. Germline V gene sequence: CDR1 GTSNPN, CDR2 SVGIG (reference sequence). The CDR3 runs to 15 residues. The V end was cut by 3 bases, the J end by 5 bases, with 17 bases between. CDR3 protein: CAWSLIDRSDQPQHF. CDR3 nucleotides: TGTGCCTGGAGCCTAATAGACCGATCAGATCAGCCCCAGCATTTT.